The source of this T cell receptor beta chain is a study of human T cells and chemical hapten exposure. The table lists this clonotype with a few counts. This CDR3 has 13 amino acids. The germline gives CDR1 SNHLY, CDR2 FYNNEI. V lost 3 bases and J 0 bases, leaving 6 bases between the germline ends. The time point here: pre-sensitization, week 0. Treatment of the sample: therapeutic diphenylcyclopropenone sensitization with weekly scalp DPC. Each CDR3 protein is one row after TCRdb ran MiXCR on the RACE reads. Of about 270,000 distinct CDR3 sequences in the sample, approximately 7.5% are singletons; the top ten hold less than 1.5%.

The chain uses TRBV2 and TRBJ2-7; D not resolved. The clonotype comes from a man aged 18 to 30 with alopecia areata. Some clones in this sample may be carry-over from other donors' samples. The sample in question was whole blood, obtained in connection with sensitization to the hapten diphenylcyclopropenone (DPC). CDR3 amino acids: CASSDQDSYEQYF. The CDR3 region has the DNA TGTGCCAGCAGTGATCAGGACTCCTACGAGCAGTACTTC.